This T cell receptor beta chain was recovered during a study of post-analysis software for immune sequencing data (dated by TCRdb to 2014 to 2015). Regarding the study in general: Recorded disease courses included relapsing-remitting, secondary progressive and progressive-relapsing multiple sclerosis, with some patients lacking subtype annotation. The patient repertoires were set against around ten previously published healthy control repertoires from donors whose ages ranged from about 6 to 27 years. A subset of samples was prepared in parallel using single-end sample barcoding, then pooled and co-amplified after Illumina adapter ligation.

From V the trimming removes 2 bases and from J it removes 2 bases, while the gene matches leave 12 bases of the junction unaccounted for. From the cysteine through the phenylalanine, the CDR3 covers 19 amino acids. The entry retains the CDR3 DNA only, 57 bases that are in frame from base 1. The germline V gene yields SGHDT for CDR1 and YYEEEE for CDR2. The protocol used for the library was PCR. Sequencing took place on an Illumina HiSeq 2500. Unique molecular identifiers were incorporated into TCR beta cDNA libraries to reduce PCR and sequencing biases. Every 1 to 10 million input T cells yielded roughly 500,000 cDNA molecules, meaning each molecule approximated one T cell. The same protocol used for the earlier healthy control dataset was applied to prepare and sequence the patient libraries. Within a given batch, samples were prepared together, multiplexed and sequenced on the same HiSeq lane. The source study handled its data this way. Raw barcoded reads were processed with MIGEC, and single-read molecular identifier groups were discarded before consensus assembly and CDR3 extraction. VDJtools was used for post-analysis of the clonotype tables, with diversity normalized by down-sampling every dataset to the smallest sample size. To correct batch-related cross-sample contamination, repertoire overlap clustering matched CDR3 amino acid sequences but not nucleotide sequences. The public reads were quality trimmed at Q25 with fastp and then assembled into clones with MiXCR by TCRdb, keeping productive beta chains. CDR3 protein duplicates are merged, each entry listing the most common genes and DNA. TCRdb, not the authors, supplied the V and J calls. In all, the sample holds more than 500,000 distinct CDR3 sequences, and around 34% of those were seen once. Roughly 6% of the sample rests with the top ten.

What the work shows at the level of the full study, not this receptor alone: Significantly higher frequencies in patients than in controls were found for roughly 5 TRBV segments, including TRBV5-6, TRBV5-1 and TRBV20-1. The control group was slightly older than the multiple sclerosis patient group. Direct clustering with F measure revealed strong co-clustering of samples prepared in the same batch, which led to a batch-effect correction. Significantly lower normalized Chao1 diversity was found in multiple sclerosis patients than in controls, suggesting substantial peripheral T-cell clonal expansion.

For this clonotype: The antigen this receptor binds is unknown. Base-call qualities are not available, and no considerably larger clone is one nucleotide away.

TCR beta repertoires were profiled from peripheral blood of 10 to 15 young patients with multiple sclerosis to demonstrate the VDJtools post-analysis software. The patients with multiple sclerosis were children and adolescents between roughly 6 and 17 years of age. The rearranged segments are TRBV5-6 and TRBJ2-2; the junction holds 10 bases that match TRBD1. The sequencing input was blood. This clonotype originated in a girl between 2 and 17 years old with multiple sclerosis. The DNA is as follows: TGTGCCAGCAGCTTTTGGGACAGGGGCCTTTCACTTAACACCGGGGAGCTGTTTTTT. Translated, it reads CASSFWDRGLSLNTGELFF.